This TCR beta chain was documented in a study of blood T cell repertoires in COVID-19. Study context: From T cells, B-cell-depleted T cells, or PBMCs came the material, which was cDNA or gDNA.

TCRdb's copy holds only in-frame clones and misses some; the assay was immunoSEQ multiplex PCR. The table lists about 250,000 clones, just under 85% of them singletons. With 3 bases removed from V and 4 bases from J, the gap between germline ends came to 16 bases. The germline V gene has CDR1 SGHVS and CDR2 FQNEAQ. The length of the CDR3 is 16 residues. Sequenced input: peripheral blood. V and J are TRBV7-8 and TRBJ1-5; D gene uncertain. The receptor was derived from an elderly man with acute or convalescent COVID-19. The CDR3 here is CASSFVSGSPNQPQHF. The CDR3 DNA is TGTGCCAGCAGCTTCGTGTCGGGGAGTCCGAATCAGCCCCAGCATTTT.